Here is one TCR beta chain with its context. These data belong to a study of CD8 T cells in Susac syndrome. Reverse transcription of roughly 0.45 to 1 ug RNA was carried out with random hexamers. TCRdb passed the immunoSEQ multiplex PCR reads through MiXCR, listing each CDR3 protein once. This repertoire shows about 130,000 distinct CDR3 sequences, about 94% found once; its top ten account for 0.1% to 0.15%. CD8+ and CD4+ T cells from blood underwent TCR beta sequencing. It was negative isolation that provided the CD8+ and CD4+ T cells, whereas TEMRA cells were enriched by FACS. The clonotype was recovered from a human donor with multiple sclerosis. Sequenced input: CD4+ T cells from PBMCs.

The CDR3 sequence: CAIRTELQETQYF. In nucleotides, the CDR3 is TGTGCCATCAGGACAGAGCTCCAAGAGACCCAGTACTTC. The chain employs TRBV10-3 and TRBJ2-5; the D gene is possibly TRBD1 (5 bases). Germline V gene sequence: CDR1 ENHRY, CDR2 SYGVKD. V lost 6 bases, J lost 1 base, and 9 bases lay in between. The CDR3 length is 13 residues.